Included here is one TCR beta chain sequence, with context. The antigen is unknown. Data came from immunoSEQ multiplex PCR; TCRdb stores just in-frame clones and leaves some out. The table has about 55,000 clones, more than 70% seen once. The data were obtained in a study of T cell responses to AZD1222 COVID-19 vaccine. Study-level points and caveats: Donors were largely white British and mainly female; clonal diversity was possibly underestimated. Repertoires were obtained solely post-peak T cell response.

The germline V gene has CDR1 KGHDR and CDR2 SFDVKD. There are 18 residues in the CDR3. The V gene end was trimmed by 4 bases and the J gene end by 3 bases; junction bases not matched to a gene: 9. The receptor was isolated from an adult in good health. This chain connects TRBV24-1 to TRBJ2-1; 12 bases line up with TRBD2. This material consisted of peripheral blood, taken on day 0 of AZD1222 vaccination. CDR3 DNA: TGTGCCACCAGTGACCCAAGGACTAGCGGGATCCACTACAATGAGCAGTTCTTC. This translates into CATSDPRTSGIHYNEQFF.